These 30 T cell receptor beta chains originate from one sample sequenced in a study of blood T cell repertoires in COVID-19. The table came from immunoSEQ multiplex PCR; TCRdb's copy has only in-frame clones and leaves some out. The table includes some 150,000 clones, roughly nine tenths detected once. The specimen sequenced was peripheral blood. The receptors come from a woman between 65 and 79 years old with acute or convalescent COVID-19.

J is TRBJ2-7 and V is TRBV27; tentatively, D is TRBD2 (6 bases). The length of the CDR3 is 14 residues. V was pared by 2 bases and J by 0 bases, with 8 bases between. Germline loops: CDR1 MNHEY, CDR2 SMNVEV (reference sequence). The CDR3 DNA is TGTGCCAGCAGTTTAGCGGGGTTCTCCTACGAGCAGTACTTC. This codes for CASSLAGFSYEQYF.

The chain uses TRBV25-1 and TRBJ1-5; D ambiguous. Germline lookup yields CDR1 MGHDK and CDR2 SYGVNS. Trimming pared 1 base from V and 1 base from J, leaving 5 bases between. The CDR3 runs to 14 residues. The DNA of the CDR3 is TGTGCCAGCAGTGAATTTGGCAGCAATCAGCCCCAGCATTTT. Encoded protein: CASSEFGSNQPQHF.

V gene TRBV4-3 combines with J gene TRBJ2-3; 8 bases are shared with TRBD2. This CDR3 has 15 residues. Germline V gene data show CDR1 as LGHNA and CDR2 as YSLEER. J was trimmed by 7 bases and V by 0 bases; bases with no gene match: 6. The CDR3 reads CASSQDFGGGNTQYF. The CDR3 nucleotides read TGCGCCAGCAGCCAAGATTTCGGGGGGGGAAATACGCAGTATTTT.

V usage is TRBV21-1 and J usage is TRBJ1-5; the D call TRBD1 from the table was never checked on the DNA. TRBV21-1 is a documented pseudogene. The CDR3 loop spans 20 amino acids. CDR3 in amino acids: CASSTQGTGTRGRNNQPQHF. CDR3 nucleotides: TGTGCCAGCAGCACACAGGGTACCGGGACAAGGGGTCGGAACAATCAGCCCCAGCATTTT.

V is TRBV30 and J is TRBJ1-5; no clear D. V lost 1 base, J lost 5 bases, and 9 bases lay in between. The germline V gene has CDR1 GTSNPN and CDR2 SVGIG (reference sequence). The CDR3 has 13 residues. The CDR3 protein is CAWSGQSYQPQHF. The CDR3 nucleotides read TGTGCCTGGAGTGGTCAAAGCTATCAGCCCCAGCATTTT.

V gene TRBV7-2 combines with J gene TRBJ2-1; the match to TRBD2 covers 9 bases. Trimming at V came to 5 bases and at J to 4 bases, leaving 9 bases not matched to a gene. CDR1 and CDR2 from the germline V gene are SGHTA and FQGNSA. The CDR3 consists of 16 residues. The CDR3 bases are TGTGCCAGCAGCGTAATTAGCGGGGGCTCTTACAATGAGCAGTTCTTC. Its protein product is CASSVISGGSYNEQFF.

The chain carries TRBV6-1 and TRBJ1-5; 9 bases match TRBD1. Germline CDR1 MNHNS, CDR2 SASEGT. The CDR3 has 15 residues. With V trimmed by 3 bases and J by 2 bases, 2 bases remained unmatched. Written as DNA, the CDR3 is TGTGCCAGCAGTGACAGACAGGGGGGCAATCAGCCCCAGCATTTT. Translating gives CASSDRQGGNQPQHF.

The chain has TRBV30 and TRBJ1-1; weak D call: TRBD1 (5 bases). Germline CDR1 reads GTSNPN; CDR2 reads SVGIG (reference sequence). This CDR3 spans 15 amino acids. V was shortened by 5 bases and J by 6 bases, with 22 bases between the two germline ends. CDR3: CAWHPLGGKRAEAFF. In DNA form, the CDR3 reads TGTGCCTGGCACCCCTTGGGGGGGAAGCGGGCTGAAGCTTTCTTT.

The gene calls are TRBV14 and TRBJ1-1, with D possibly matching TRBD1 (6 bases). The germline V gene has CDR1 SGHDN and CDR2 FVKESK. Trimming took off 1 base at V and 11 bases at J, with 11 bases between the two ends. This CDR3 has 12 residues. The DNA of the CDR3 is TGTGCCAGCAGCCAAGGAACAGGGCGCGCTTTCTTT. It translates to CASSQGTGRAFF.

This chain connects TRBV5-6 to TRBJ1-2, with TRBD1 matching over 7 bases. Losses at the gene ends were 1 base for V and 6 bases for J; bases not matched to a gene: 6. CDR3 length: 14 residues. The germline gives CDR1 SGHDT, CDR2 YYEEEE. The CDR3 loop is CASSLNSRGHGYTF. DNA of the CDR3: TGTGCCAGCAGCTTGAATTCTAGGGGGCATGGCTACACCTTC.

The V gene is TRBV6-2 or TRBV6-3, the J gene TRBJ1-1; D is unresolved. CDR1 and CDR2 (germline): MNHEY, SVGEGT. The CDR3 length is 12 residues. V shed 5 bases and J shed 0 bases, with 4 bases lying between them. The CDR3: CASSEVNTEAFF. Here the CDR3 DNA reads TGTGCCAGCAGTGAGGTGAACACTGAAGCTTTCTTT.

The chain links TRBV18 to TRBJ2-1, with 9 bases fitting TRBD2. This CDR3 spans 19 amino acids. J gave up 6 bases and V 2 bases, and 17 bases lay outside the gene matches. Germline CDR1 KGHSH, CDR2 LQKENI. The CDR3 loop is CASSPVPFRSGGLRNEQFF. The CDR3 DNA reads TGTGCCAGCTCACCAGTTCCTTTTCGTAGCGGGGGACTTCGCAATGAGCAGTTCTTC.

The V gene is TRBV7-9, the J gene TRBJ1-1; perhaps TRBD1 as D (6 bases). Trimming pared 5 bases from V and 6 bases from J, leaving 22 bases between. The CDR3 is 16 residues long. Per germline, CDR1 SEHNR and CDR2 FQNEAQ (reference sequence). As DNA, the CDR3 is TGTGCCAGCAGCACGCAATCCCCAACGGGGGGCTCTGAAGCTTTCTTT. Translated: CASSTQSPTGGSEAFF.

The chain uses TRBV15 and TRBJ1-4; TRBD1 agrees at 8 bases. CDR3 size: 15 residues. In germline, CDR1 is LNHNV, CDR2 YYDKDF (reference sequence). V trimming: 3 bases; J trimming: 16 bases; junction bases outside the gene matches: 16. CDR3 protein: CATSRGGQASEIPFF. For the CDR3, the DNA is TGTGCCACCAGCAGGGGGGGACAGGCCAGCGAGATTCCGTTTTTT. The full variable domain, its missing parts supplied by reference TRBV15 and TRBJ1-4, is DAMVIQNPRYQVTQFGKPVTLSCSQTLNHNVMYWYQQKSSQAPKLLFHYYDKDFNNEADTPDNFQSRRPNTSFCFLDIRSPGLGDTAMYLCATSRGGQASEIPFFGSGTQLSVL.

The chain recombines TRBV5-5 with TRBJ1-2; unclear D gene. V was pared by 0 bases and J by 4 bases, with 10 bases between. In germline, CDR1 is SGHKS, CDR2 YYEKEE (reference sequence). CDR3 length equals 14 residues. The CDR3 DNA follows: TGTGCCAGCAGCTTGGATTCCGCAGGCTATGGCTACACCTTC. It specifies CASSLDSAGYGYTF.

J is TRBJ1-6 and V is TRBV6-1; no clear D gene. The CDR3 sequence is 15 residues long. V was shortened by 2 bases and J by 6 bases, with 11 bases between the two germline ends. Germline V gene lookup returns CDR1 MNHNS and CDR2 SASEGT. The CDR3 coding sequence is TGTGCCAGCAGTGAATTGGCGGCAATTAATTCACCCCTCCACTTT. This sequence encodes CASSELAAINSPLHF.

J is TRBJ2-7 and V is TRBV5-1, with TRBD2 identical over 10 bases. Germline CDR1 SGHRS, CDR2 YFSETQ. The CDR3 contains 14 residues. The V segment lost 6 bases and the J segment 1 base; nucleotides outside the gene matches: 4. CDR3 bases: TGCGCCAGCAACATAGCGGGGGGATCCTACGAGCAGTACTTC. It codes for CASNIAGGSYEQYF.

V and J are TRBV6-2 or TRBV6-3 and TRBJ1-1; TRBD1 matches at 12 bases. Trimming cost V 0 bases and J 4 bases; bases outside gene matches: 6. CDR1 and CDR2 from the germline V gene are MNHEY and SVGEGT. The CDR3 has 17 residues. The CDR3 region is CASSYSGQGARGTEAFF. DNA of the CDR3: TGTGCCAGCAGTTACTCGGGACAGGGGGCGCGGGGCACTGAAGCTTTCTTT.

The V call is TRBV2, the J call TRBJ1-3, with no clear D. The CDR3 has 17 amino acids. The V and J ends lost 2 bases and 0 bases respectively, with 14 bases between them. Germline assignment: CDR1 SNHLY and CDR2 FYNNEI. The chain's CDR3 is CASSELGRPSSGNTIYF. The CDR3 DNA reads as TGTGCCAGCAGTGAATTGGGCCGCCCGAGCTCTGGAAACACCATATATTTT.

DNA of the CDR3: TGTGCCAGCAGTTTATCAGGGGCAAGGCAGCCCCAGCATTTT. This sequence encodes CASSLSGARQPQHF. The chain has TRBV27 and TRBJ1-5; D perhaps matches TRBD1 (5 bases). V was trimmed by 0 bases and J by 7 bases, leaving 10 bases between them. The CDR3 is 14 residues long. The V gene's germline CDR1 is MNHEY and CDR2 SMNVEV (reference sequence).

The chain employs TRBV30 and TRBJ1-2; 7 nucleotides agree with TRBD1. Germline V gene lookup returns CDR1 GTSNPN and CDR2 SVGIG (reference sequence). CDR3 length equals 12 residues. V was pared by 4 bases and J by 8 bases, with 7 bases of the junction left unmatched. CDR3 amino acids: CAWTLRGHGYTF. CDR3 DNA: TGTGCCTGGACTTTAAGGGGGCACGGCTACACCTTC.

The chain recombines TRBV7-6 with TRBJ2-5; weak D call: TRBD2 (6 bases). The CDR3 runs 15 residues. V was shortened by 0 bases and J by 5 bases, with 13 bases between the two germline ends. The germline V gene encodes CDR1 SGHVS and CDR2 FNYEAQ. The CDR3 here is CASSLAEGLGETQYF. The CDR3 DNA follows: TGTGCCAGCAGCTTAGCGGAGGGCCTGGGGGAGACCCAGTACTTC.

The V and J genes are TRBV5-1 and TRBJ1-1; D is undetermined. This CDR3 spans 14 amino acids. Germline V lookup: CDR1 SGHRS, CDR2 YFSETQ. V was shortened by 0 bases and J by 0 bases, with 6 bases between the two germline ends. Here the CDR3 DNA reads TGCGCCAGCAGCTTGGGGAGTCTGAACACTGAAGCTTTCTTT. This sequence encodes CASSLGSLNTEAFF.

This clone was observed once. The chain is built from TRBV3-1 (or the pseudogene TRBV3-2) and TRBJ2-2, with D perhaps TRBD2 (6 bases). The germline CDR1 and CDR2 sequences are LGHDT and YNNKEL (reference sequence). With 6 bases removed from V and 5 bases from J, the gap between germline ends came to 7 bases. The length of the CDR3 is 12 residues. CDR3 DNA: TGTGCCAGCAGGCGGGGAACCGGGGAGCTGTTTTTT. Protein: CASRRGTGELFF.

CDR3 protein: CASSSGLAATDTQYF. In DNA, the CDR3 is TGTGCCAGCAGCTCGGGACTAGCGGCCACAGATACGCAGTATTTT. The chain links TRBV13 to TRBJ2-3; 11 bases line up with TRBD2. V dropped 4 bases and J dropped 2; count of bases not matched to a gene: 2. The CDR3 has 15 amino acids. Germline CDR1 reads PRHDT; CDR2 reads FYEKMQ (reference sequence).

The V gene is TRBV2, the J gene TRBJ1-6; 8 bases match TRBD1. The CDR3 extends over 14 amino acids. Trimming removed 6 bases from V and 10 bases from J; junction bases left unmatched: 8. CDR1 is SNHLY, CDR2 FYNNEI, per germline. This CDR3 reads CASSRTGYPSPLHF. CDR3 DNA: TGTGCCAGCAGCCGGACAGGGTATCCATCACCCCTCCACTTT.

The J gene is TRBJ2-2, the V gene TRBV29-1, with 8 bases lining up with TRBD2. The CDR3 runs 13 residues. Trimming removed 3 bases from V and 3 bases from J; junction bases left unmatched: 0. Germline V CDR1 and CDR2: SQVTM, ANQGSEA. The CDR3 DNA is TGCAGCGTTGACGGGGGGGACACCGGGGAGCTGTTTTTT. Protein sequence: CSVDGGDTGELFF.

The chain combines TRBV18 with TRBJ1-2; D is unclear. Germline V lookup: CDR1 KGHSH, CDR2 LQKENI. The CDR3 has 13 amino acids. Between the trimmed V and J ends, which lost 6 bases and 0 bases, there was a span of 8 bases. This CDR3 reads CASSPTSNYGYTF. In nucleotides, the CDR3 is TGTGCCAGCTCGCCGACATCTAACTATGGCTACACCTTC.

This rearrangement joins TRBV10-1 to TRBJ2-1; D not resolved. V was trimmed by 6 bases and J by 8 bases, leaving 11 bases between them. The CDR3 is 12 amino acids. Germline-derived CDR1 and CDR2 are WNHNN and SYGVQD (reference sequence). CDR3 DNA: TGCGCCAGCAGCCTCGGGTTTCATGAGCAGTTCTTC. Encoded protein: CASSLGFHEQFF.

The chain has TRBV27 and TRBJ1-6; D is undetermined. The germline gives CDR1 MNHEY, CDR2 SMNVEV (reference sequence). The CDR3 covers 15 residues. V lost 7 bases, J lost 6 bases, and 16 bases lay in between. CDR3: CASTPWASPNSPLHF. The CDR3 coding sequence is TGTGCCAGCACCCCCTGGGCTAGCCCTAATTCACCCCTCCACTTT.